These 32 T cell receptor beta chains originate from one sample sequenced in a study of blood T cell repertoires in COVID-19 (dated by TCRdb to 2020 to 2022). The library relied on the immunoSEQ multiplex PCR assay. TCRdb limited this immuneACCESS table to in-frame rearrangements with V and J called. A share of clones is missing; checked studies link under half to unresolved V genes, and the rest is unexplained. A total of a few hundred thousand clones appear in this sample, more than 75% of them only once. Together, the top ten hold 2.9% of the sample. Material: peripheral blood. These receptors were collected from a man in his fifties who had recovered from COVID-19.

J is TRBJ2-1 and V is TRBV14, with unresolved D. This CDR3 comprises 16 residues. CDR1 and CDR2 (germline): SGHDN, FVKESK. Trimming left V 1 base short and J 0 bases short, with 10 bases between. This CDR3 is CASSQGGYHSYNEQFF. CDR3 coding DNA: TGTGCCAGCAGCCAAGGAGGATACCACTCCTACAATGAGCAGTTCTTC.

Only one count was recorded for this clone. The chain recombines TRBV7-9 with TRBJ2-1; the D is unclear. The CDR3 has 13 residues. The V gene's germline CDR1 is SEHNR and CDR2 FQNEAQ (reference sequence). Trimming cost V 1 base and J 7 bases, with 8 bases left between them. CDR3 in DNA: TGTGCCAGCAGCTTAGTGGTCCTAAATGAGCAGTTCTTC. It codes for CASSLVVLNEQFF.

CDR3 coding DNA: TGTGCCTGGGAAATTCCAGGGGTGAAAGCTTTCTTT. This gives the protein CAWEIPGVKAFF. J is TRBJ1-1 and V is TRBV30; TRBD1 might be the D (6 bases). The CDR3 is made up of 12 amino acids. Deletions cut 5 bases from V and 9 bases from J, with 16 bases between. Germline CDR1 GTSNPN, CDR2 SVGIG (reference sequence).

This clone was observed a handful of times. The sample has other DNA sequences that encode this CDR3 too. The chain carries TRBV5-1 and TRBJ2-1; 7 nucleotides line up with TRBD2. Germline lookup yields CDR1 SGHRS and CDR2 YFSETQ. This CDR3 is built from 15 residues. J gave up 2 bases and V 0 bases, and 2 bases lay outside the gene matches. The CDR3 loop is CASSLAGGTYNEQFF. The CDR3 DNA reads TGCGCCAGCAGCTTGGCGGGAGGCACCTACAATGAGCAGTTCTTC.

The CDR3 DNA is TGTGCCAGCAGTTACTTACAGACAGGGTTCCCTGAAGCTTTCTTT. This sequence encodes CASSYLQTGFPEAFF. This sequence joins TRBV6-5 and TRBJ1-1; 7 nucleotides line up with TRBD1. The junction had 8 bases not matched to a gene; V was cut back by 1 base and J by 6 bases. Germline assignment: CDR1 MNHEY and CDR2 SVGAGI. The CDR3 consists of 15 residues.

This chain joins TRBV28 and TRBJ2-3; D remains unclear. Trimming took off 5 bases at V and 0 bases at J, with 15 bases between the two ends. The CDR3 is 16 residues long. CDR1 is MDHEN and CDR2 is SYDVKM in the germline V gene. Here the CDR3 reads CASSLWQSTSTDTQYF. CDR3 bases: TGTGCCAGCAGTCTCTGGCAGTCGACTAGCACAGATACGCAGTATTTT. The complete variable domain, with remaining parts taken from reference TRBV28 and TRBJ2-3, reads DVKVTQSSRYLVKRTGEKVFLECVQDMDHENMFWYRQDPGLGLRLIYFSYDVKMKEKGDIPEGYSVSREKKERFSLILESASTNQTSMYLCASSLWQSTSTDTQYFGPGTRLTVL.

The chain employs TRBV6-5 and TRBJ2-7; 9 positions match TRBD1. Per germline, CDR1 MNHEY and CDR2 SVGAGI. V shed 2 bases and J 5 bases; nucleotides not matched to a gene: 4. The CDR3 has 14 amino acids. The DNA of the CDR3 is TGTGCCAGCAGTTACGCGGACAGGGGCCACGAGCAGTACTTC. It encodes CASSYADRGHEQYF.

The chain carries TRBV19 and TRBJ1-2; 12 bases align to TRBD1. Germline CDR1 is LNHDA and CDR2 is SQIVND (reference sequence). There are 15 residues in the CDR3. The V gene end was trimmed by 3 bases and the J gene end by 10 bases; junction bases not matched to a gene: 9. CDR3 in DNA: TGTGCCAGTAGTATGGGGACAGGGGGCCGTAGTGACTACACCTTC. Translation gives CASSMGTGGRSDYTF. Looking up the rest from reference TRBV19 and TRBJ1-2 gives the full variable domain: DGGITQSPKYLFRKEGQNVTLSCEQNLNHDAMYWYRQDPGQGLRLIYYSQIVNDFQKGDIAEGYSVSREKKESFPLTVTSAQKNPTAFYLCASSMGTGGRSDYTFGSGTRLTVV.

The chain carries TRBV7-2 and TRBJ1-2; the D gene is possibly TRBD1 (5 bases). Germline V gene sequence: CDR1 SGHTA, CDR2 FQGNSA. The CDR3 is 12 amino acids. Trimming cost V 5 bases and J 8 bases, with 12 bases left between them. The CDR3 DNA is TGTGCCAGCAGCATCGACAGTAGGGGCTACACCTTC. Translation: CASSIDSRGYTF.

V gene TRBV5-4 combines with J gene TRBJ2-1; D unresolved. The V end lost 0 bases, the J end lost 3 bases, and 4 bases lay between the germline ends. The CDR3 is 13 amino acids. The germline V gene has CDR1 SGHNT and CDR2 YYREEE (reference sequence). The CDR3 here is CASSLEYYNEQFF. CDR3 in DNA: TGTGCCAGCAGCTTGGAATACTACAATGAGCAGTTCTTC. Full variable domain (remainder filled in from reference TRBV5-4 and TRBJ2-1): ETGVTQSPTHLIKTRGQQVTLRCSSQSGHNTVSWYQQALGQGPQFIFQYYREEENGRGNFPPRFSGLQFPNYSSELNVNALELDDSALYLCASSLEYYNEQFFGPGTRLTVL.

The chain carries TRBV29-1 and TRBJ2-1, with D perhaps TRBD2 (5 bases). This CDR3 spans 15 amino acids. Between the trimmed V and J ends, which lost 4 bases and 5 bases, there was a span of 18 bases. Per the germline V gene, CDR1 is SQVTM and CDR2 is ANQGSEA. The CDR3 DNA sequence: TGCAGCGTTGTCGGCGGGCCGGGGTTGCACAATGAGCAGTTCTTC. Protein sequence: CSVVGGPGLHNEQFF.

The genes are TRBV5-1 and TRBJ2-7, with D unresolved. V lost 0 bases, J lost 5 bases, and 9 bases lay in between. Germline V gene lookup returns CDR1 SGHRS and CDR2 YFSETQ. The CDR3 sequence is 13 residues long. CDR3 protein: CASSLELWHEQYF. For the CDR3, the DNA is TGCGCCAGCAGCTTGGAATTATGGCACGAGCAGTACTTC.

V usage is TRBV30 and J usage is TRBJ1-4, with 9 bases fitting TRBD1. This CDR3 spans 14 amino acids. The germline gives CDR1 GTSNPN, CDR2 SVGIG (reference sequence). V shed 3 bases, J shed 8 bases, and the junction held 7 bases outside the gene matches. CDR3 amino acids: CAWSRPGQGEKLFF. The CDR3, as DNA: TGTGCCTGGAGCCGGCCGGGACAGGGAGAAAAACTGTTTTTT.

The chain employs TRBV5-1 and TRBJ1-2; no reliable D call. Trimming stripped 0 bases from V and 1 base from J, with 7 bases between. The CDR3 sequence is 14 residues long. Germline loops: CDR1 SGHRS, CDR2 YFSETQ. This CDR3 is CASSLAEGNYGYTF. The CDR3 DNA follows: TGCGCCAGCAGCTTGGCCGAGGGTAACTATGGCTACACCTTC.

This clone was picked up one time. The genes are TRBV9 and TRBJ1-4; the D gene is possibly TRBD1 (5 bases). The CDR3 contains 14 residues. V was pared by 1 base and J by 4 bases, with 8 bases between. Germline CDR1 reads SGDLS; CDR2 reads YYNGEE. This CDR3 is CASSVPGYNEKLFF. Written as DNA, the CDR3 is TGTGCCAGCAGCGTACCAGGGTATAATGAAAAACTGTTTTTT.

The chain joins TRBV13 to TRBJ2-1; 15 bases map to TRBD2. V gave up 2 bases and J gave up 9 bases; unmatched junction bases: 2. The CDR3 sequence is 15 residues long. Germline V gene data show CDR1 as PRHDT and CDR2 as FYEKMQ (reference sequence). This chain's CDR3 is CASSLRTSGRAEQFF. CDR3 DNA sequence: TGTGCCAGCAGCTTAAGGACTAGCGGGAGGGCTGAGCAGTTCTTC.

This sequence joins TRBV29-1 and TRBJ2-2, with 9 bases aligning to TRBD1. The V gene end was trimmed by 6 bases and the J gene end by 4 bases; junction bases not matched to a gene: 0. Germline CDR1 SQVTM, CDR2 ANQGSEA. The CDR3 length is 12 residues. In DNA form, the CDR3 reads TGCAGCGTGACAGGGGGCACCGGGGAGCTGTTTTTT. The encoded protein is CSVTGGTGELFF.

The chain joins TRBV18 to TRBJ2-1, with 10 bases aligning to TRBD2. V shed 5 bases and J 1 base; nucleotides not matched to a gene: 2. Germline V lookup: CDR1 KGHSH, CDR2 LQKENI. The CDR3 has 15 amino acids. CDR3 coding DNA: TGTGCCAGCTCATCACTAGCGGGGTCCTACAATGAGCAGTTCTTC. Its translation: CASSSLAGSYNEQFF.

As for this clone: Other DNA sequences of this sample code for an identical CDR3. The V gene is TRBV6-5, the J gene TRBJ2-7, with TRBD2 matching 14 bases. This CDR3 is 15 amino acids long. V lost 4 bases to trimming and J lost 4 bases; unmatched junction nucleotides: 3. CDR1 MNHEY and CDR2 SVGAGI come from the germline V gene. CDR3 residues: CASSSRLAGGYEQYF. The CDR3 bases are TGTGCCAGCAGTTCCCGACTAGCGGGAGGGTACGAGCAGTACTTC.

The rearrangement links TRBV19 to TRBJ2-7, with 8 bases that match TRBD1. The CDR3 is 18 residues long. The V gene end was trimmed by 3 bases and the J gene end by 2 bases; junction bases not matched to a gene: 15. Germline CDR1 and CDR2: LNHDA and SQIVND (reference sequence). The CDR3 DNA reads TGTGCCAGTAGTATTGCTCGTCCGACAGGGGCTAACACCTACGAGCAGTACTTC. This sequence encodes CASSIARPTGANTYEQYF.

The count of this clone is one. The gene calls are TRBV28 and TRBJ2-7, with D perhaps TRBD1 (6 bases). The V and J ends lost 8 bases and 8 bases respectively, with 22 bases between them. The CDR3 totals 14 residues. CDR1 and CDR2 from the germline V gene are MDHEN and SYDVKM. CDR3 coding DNA: TGTGCCAGCGTTACCGGGACACCCCGACTTAAGCAGTACTTC. Amino acid sequence: CASVTGTPRLKQYF.

This clone was observed a single time. The V call is TRBV19, the J call TRBJ2-1, with D maybe TRBD2 (6 bases). Between the trimmed V and J ends, which lost 3 bases and 0 bases, there was a span of 12 bases. CDR1 and CDR2 from the germline V gene are LNHDA and SQIVND (reference sequence). The CDR3 consists of 16 residues. CDR3 DNA sequence: TGTGCCAGTAGTATCCATCTAGCGATCTCCTACAATGAGCAGTTCTTC. It is translated as CASSIHLAISYNEQFF.

The V gene is TRBV14, the J gene TRBJ2-3; TRBD1 agrees at 7 bases. Germline assignment: CDR1 SGHDN and CDR2 FVKESK. CDR3 length: 15 residues. The V gene end was trimmed by 10 bases and the J gene end by 5 bases; junction bases not matched to a gene: 15. CDR3 sequence (DNA): TGTGCCAACAAAAGGGACAGCCCTTTCAAAGATACGCAGTATTTT. It encodes CANKRDSPFKDTQYF.

As for this clone: Mismatch with germline at one junction end may stem from a read error. Other DNA sequences in this sample translate to the same CDR3. The chain combines TRBV2 with TRBJ1-1, with 7 positions matching TRBD1. The germline V gene encodes CDR1 SNHLY and CDR2 FYNNEI. The CDR3 runs to 14 residues. CDR3 coding DNA: TGTGCCAGCAGTAGGGGGCTCATGAACACTGAAGCCTTCTTT. Amino acid sequence: CASSRGLMNTEAFF. The full variable domain, its missing parts supplied by reference TRBV2 and TRBJ1-1, is EPEVTQTPSHQVTQMGQEVILRCVPISNHLYFYWYRQILGQKVEFLVSFYNNEISEKSEIFDDQFSVERPDGSNFTLKIRSTKLEDSAMYFCASSRGLMNTEAFFGQGTRLTVV.

The J gene is TRBJ2-1, the V gene TRBV19; TRBD1 matches 12 bases. The CDR3 length is 15 residues. Germline CDR1 and CDR2: LNHDA and SQIVND (reference sequence). Germline trimming cut 5 bases from V and 8 bases from J; bases unmatched to any gene: 7. CDR3 region: CASSPGTGGKDEQFF. In DNA form, the CDR3 reads TGTGCCAGTAGTCCCGGGACAGGGGGCAAGGATGAGCAGTTCTTC.

V and J are TRBV7-9 and TRBJ2-3; possible D gene TRBD1, 8 bases. Germline V lookup: CDR1 SEHNR, CDR2 FQNEAQ (reference sequence). The CDR3 totals 14 residues. The V gene lost 6 bases and the J gene lost 1 base, with 11 bases spanning the gap. CDR3 sequence: CASRQGGGTDTQYF. In nucleotides, the CDR3 is TGTGCCAGCAGACAGGGGGGGGGCACAGATACGCAGTATTTT.

The chain joins TRBV6-2 or TRBV6-3 to TRBJ1-1, with TRBD1 as a possible D gene (5 bases). The CDR3 covers 13 residues. Trimming took off 2 bases at V and 8 bases at J, with 12 bases between the two ends. Germline-derived CDR1 and CDR2 are MNHEY and SVGEGT. This CDR3 reads CASSYGRVGEAFF. CDR3 coding DNA: TGTGCCAGCAGTTACGGCAGGGTGGGGGAAGCTTTCTTT.

The chain couples TRBV23-1 to TRBJ2-1; 10 bases map to TRBD2. TRBV23-1 is treated as an ORF (open reading frame) with a function not yet certain. CDR3 length: 19 residues. With 0 bases clipped from V and 6 bases from J, the junction kept 14 bases outside the gene matches. CDR3 sequence (DNA): TGCGCCAGCAGTCAATCAAGCCATAAGCGGGAGGGCCAGCGCAATGAGCAGTTCTTC. It is translated as CASSQSSHKREGQRNEQFF.

V and J are TRBV28 and TRBJ1-3; no reliable D call. Trimming stripped 5 bases from V and 0 bases from J, with 11 bases between. The V gene's germline CDR1 is MDHEN and CDR2 SYDVKM. This CDR3 is 15 amino acids long. CDR3 amino acids: CASSVPGTSGNTIYF. As DNA, the CDR3 is TGTGCCAGCAGTGTTCCAGGAACCTCTGGAAACACCATATATTTT.

This sequence joins TRBV14 and TRBJ2-5, with TRBD2 as a possible D gene (5 bases). Trimming took 1 base from V and 0 from J, leaving 9 bases between them. CDR3 length equals 15 residues. The V gene's germline CDR1 is SGHDN and CDR2 FVKESK. CDR3 DNA: TGTGCCAGCAGCCAAGGACTATTGTACCAAGAGACCCAGTACTTC. It yields the protein CASSQGLLYQETQYF.

The CDR3 sequence is CASSQGLQGQEAFF. In DNA, the CDR3 is TGTGCCAGCAGCCAAGGCCTGCAGGGGCAAGAAGCTTTCTTT. This chain joins TRBV14 and TRBJ1-1, with D possibly TRBD1 on 6 matching bases. This CDR3 spans 14 amino acids. V was trimmed by 1 base and J by 8 bases, leaving 14 bases between them. Germline V gives CDR1 SGHDN, CDR2 FVKESK.

The chain uses TRBV28 and TRBJ1-6, with TRBD1 as a possible D gene (5 bases). V was clipped by 10 bases and J by 0 bases, with 31 bases between them. The CDR3 is 21 amino acids. From germline, CDR1 is MDHEN and CDR2 SYDVKM. In DNA, the CDR3 is TGTGCCAACTCCGACGGCGATTCTGGACACTTAGTGAGCTCCTATAATTCACCCCTCCACTTT. Protein sequence: CANSDGDSGHLVSSYNSPLHF.